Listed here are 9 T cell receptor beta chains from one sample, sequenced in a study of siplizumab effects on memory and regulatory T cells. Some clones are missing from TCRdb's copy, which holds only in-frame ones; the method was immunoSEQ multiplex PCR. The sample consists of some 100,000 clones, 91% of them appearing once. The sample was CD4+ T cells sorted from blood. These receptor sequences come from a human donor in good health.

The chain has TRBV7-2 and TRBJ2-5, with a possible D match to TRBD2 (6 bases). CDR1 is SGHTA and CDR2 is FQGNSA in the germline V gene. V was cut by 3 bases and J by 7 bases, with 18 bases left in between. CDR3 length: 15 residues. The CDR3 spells CASSFLVSGLGTQYF. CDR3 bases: TGTGCCAGCAGCTTCCTTGTCAGCGGGTTAGGGACCCAGTACTTC. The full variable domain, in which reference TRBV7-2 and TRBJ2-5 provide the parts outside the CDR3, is GAGVSQSPSNKVTEKGKDVELRCDPISGHTALYWYRQSLGQGLEFLIYFQGNSAPDKSGLPSDRFSAERTGGSVSTLTIQRTQQEDSAVYLCASSFLVSGLGTQYFGPGTRLLVL.

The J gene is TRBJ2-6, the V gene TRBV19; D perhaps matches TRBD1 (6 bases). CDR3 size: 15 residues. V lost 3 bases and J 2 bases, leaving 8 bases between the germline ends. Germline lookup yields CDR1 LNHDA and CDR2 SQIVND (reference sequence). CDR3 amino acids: CASSMQGTGANVLTF. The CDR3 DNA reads TGTGCCAGTAGTATGCAGGGGACTGGGGCCAACGTCCTGACTTTC.

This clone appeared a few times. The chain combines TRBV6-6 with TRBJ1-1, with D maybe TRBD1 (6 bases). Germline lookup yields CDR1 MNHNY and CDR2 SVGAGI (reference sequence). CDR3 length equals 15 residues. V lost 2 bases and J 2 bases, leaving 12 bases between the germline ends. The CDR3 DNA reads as TGTGCCAGCAGTTACGGCAGGGGCGTTAACACTGAAGCTTTCTTT. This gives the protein CASSYGRGVNTEAFF.

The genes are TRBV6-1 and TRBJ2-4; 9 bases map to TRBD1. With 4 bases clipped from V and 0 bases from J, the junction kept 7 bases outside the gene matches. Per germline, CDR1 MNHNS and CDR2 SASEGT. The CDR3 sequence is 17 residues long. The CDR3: CASSVGTGTLAKNIQYF. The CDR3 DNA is TGTGCCAGCAGTGTGGGGACAGGGACCCTAGCCAAAAACATTCAGTACTTC.

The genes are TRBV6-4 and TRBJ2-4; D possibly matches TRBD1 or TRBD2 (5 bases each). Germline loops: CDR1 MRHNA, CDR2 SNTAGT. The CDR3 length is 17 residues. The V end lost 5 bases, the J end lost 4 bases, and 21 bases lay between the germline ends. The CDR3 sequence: CASSRSRRLGRKNIQYF. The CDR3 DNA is TGTGCCAGCAGTCGATCACGCCGCCTGGGACGAAAAAACATTCAGTACTTC.

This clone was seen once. The DNA for the CDR3 is TGTGCCAGCTCACCTGGGCGACAAAGCAATCAGCCCCAGCATTTT. The encoded protein is CASSPGRQSNQPQHF. V gene TRBV18 combines with J gene TRBJ1-5; no clear D gene. The CDR3 totals 15 residues. The germline CDR1 and CDR2 sequences are KGHSH and LQKENI. V was trimmed by 3 bases and J by 1 base, leaving 10 bases between them.

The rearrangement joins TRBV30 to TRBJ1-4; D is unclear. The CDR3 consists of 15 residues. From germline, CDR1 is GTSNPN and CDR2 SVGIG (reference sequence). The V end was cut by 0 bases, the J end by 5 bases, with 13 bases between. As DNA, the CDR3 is TGTGCCTGGAGTGTAATAAGGGCCGCAAATGAAAAACTGTTTTTT. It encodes CAWSVIRAANEKLFF.

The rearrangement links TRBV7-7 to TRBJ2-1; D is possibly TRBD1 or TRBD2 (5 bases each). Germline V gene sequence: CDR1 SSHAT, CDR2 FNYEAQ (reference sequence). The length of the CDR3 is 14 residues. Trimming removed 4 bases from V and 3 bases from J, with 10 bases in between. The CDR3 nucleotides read TGTGCCAGCAGCTCCGGGACCTTCTACAATGAGCAGTTCTTC. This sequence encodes CASSSGTFYNEQFF.

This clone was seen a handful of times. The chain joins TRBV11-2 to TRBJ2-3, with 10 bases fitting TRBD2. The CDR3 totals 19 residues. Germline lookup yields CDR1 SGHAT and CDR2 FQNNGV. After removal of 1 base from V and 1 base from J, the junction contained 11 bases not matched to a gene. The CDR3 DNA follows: TGTGCCAGCAGCTTAGGGCTGGGCGCCGGGACTAGCGGCACAGATACGCAGTATTTT. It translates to CASSLGLGAGTSGTDTQYF.